The 21 T cell receptor beta chains reported below all come from one sample, sequenced in a study of CD8 T cells in Susac syndrome (dated by TCRdb to between 2018 and 2020). Library preparation used the immunoSEQ multiplex PCR assay. RNA was extracted with the RNeasy kit and about 0.5 to 1 ug was reverse transcribed using random hexamers. TCRdb itself trimmed the public reads at Q25 with fastp, ran MiXCR and retained productive beta chains. Entries that share a CDR3 protein sequence are merged under the most common genes and DNA. Across this sample there are hundreds of thousands of distinct CDR3 sequences, with approximately 94% seen only once. The ten largest clonotypes hold roughly 0.14% of the sample. The sample taken for sequencing was CD4+ T cells from PBMCs. The receptor source for this set is a human donor with Susac syndrome.

This chain uses TRBV29-1 with TRBJ2-2; no clear D. The CDR3 sequence is 11 residues long. The V end was cut by 4 bases, the J end by 8 bases, with 8 bases between. Germline V lookup: CDR1 SQVTM, CDR2 ANQGSEA. The CDR3 region is CSVARLGELFF. For the CDR3, the DNA is TGCAGCGTTGCCCGCCTAGGGGAGCTGTTTTTT.

This clonotype was seen a single time. This sequence joins TRBV30 and TRBJ1-1; 7 bases align to TRBD1. The CDR3 runs to 14 residues. Trimming removed 4 bases from V and 0 bases from J; junction bases left unmatched: 5. The germline V gene encodes CDR1 GTSNPN and CDR2 SVGIG (reference sequence). The CDR3, as DNA: TGTGCCTGGAAGCATCAGGGGGTGAACACTGAAGCTTTCTTT. Its translation is CAWKHQGVNTEAFF.

The chain's CDR3 is CASSYARTGDSYEQYF. DNA of the CDR3: TGTGCCAGCAGTTACGCCCGAACAGGGGACTCCTACGAGCAGTACTTC. This sequence joins TRBV6-5 and TRBJ2-7; 7 bases match TRBD1. Germline V gene lookup returns CDR1 MNHEY and CDR2 SVGAGI. The J segment lost 0 bases and the V segment lost 2 bases, leaving 7 bases of the junction unmatched. This CDR3 contains 16 residues.

This clonotype was seen only once. This chain connects TRBV27 to TRBJ2-5, with D hard to call. CDR1 is MNHEY and CDR2 is SMNVEV in the germline V gene (reference sequence). Between the trimmed V and J ends, which lost 7 bases and 2 bases, there was a span of 14 bases. The CDR3 has 14 amino acids. The CDR3 loop is CASNPGRRQETQYF. DNA for the CDR3: TGTGCCAGCAATCCCGGCAGGCGTCAAGAGACCCAGTACTTC.

The chain carries TRBV2 and TRBJ1-4; D unresolved. This CDR3 region has 13 residues. Germline-derived CDR1 and CDR2 are SNHLY and FYNNEI. Trimming took 6 bases from V and 5 from J, leaving 10 bases between them. The CDR3 sequence is CASRRLPNEKLFF. DNA for the CDR3: TGTGCCAGCAGGAGACTCCCCAATGAAAAACTGTTTTTT.

The chain employs TRBV2 and TRBJ2-5; unclear D gene. The CDR3 has 11 residues. V lost 4 bases and J lost 10, with 10 bases in between. Germline V lookup: CDR1 SNHLY, CDR2 FYNNEI. CDR3 nucleotide sequence: TGTGCCAGCAGTGTAACGGCTAACCAGTACTTC. Translated: CASSVTANQYF.

The rearrangement uses TRBV15 and TRBJ2-2; D is perhaps TRBD1 (5 bases). The ends were cut back, 0 bases at V and 6 bases at J, with 14 bases in the middle. Germline V CDR1 and CDR2: LNHNV, YYDKDF (reference sequence). This CDR3 spans 16 amino acids. CDR3 nucleotide sequence: TGTGCCACCAGCAGAGATCCCCTAGGGGCGGCCGGGGAGCTGTTTTTT. This gives the protein CATSRDPLGAAGELFF.

The chain recombines TRBV28 with TRBJ1-5, with unresolved D. Germline V gives CDR1 MDHEN, CDR2 SYDVKM. This CDR3 spans 11 amino acids. Trimming took off 6 bases at V and 9 bases at J, with 9 bases between the two ends. CDR3 bases: TGTGCCAGCAGCCAAGGCGGGCCCCAGCATTTT. Its translation: CASSQGGPQHF.

V is TRBV10-3 and J is TRBJ1-2; tentatively, D is TRBD1 (6 bases). The CDR3 runs 13 residues. V gave up 7 bases and J gave up 4 bases, with 13 bases separating them. Germline lookup yields CDR1 ENHRY and CDR2 SYGVKD. The CDR3 DNA follows: TGTGCCATCAAGGGGGGGGACCTCTATGGCTACACCTTC. Translated: CAIKGGDLYGYTF.

The chain combines TRBV27 with TRBJ1-1; D may be TRBD1 (5 bases). Germline lookup yields CDR1 MNHEY and CDR2 SMNVEV (reference sequence). The CDR3 totals 14 residues. V shed 6 bases and J shed 10 bases, with 21 bases lying between them. The chain's CDR3 is CASSARKGNLGAFF. The DNA of the CDR3 is TGTGCCAGCAGCGCCCGGAAGGGGAACCTTGGAGCTTTCTTT.

V gene TRBV3-1 combines with J gene TRBJ1-1; D is perhaps TRBD1 (5 bases). This CDR3 comprises 16 residues. The germline V and J ends were trimmed by 0 bases and 4 bases, with 15 bases remaining between them. From germline, CDR1 is LGHDT and CDR2 YNNKEL (reference sequence). The CDR3 loop is CASSQDGGRVGTEAFF. The CDR3 DNA reads TGTGCCAGCAGCCAAGATGGTGGCAGGGTGGGCACTGAAGCTTTCTTT.

The J gene is TRBJ2-3, the V gene TRBV5-6; 9 nucleotides line up with TRBD1. The ends lost 2 bases at V and 0 bases at J; junction bases unmatched: 1. CDR3 length equals 15 residues. Germline assignment: CDR1 SGHDT and CDR2 YYEEEE. In nucleotides, the CDR3 is TGTGCCAGCAGCTTCGGACAGGGGAGCACAGATACGCAGTATTTT. Its translation is CASSFGQGSTDTQYF.

The chain recombines TRBV6-1 with TRBJ2-2, with D tentatively TRBD1 (6 bases). The CDR3 contains 13 residues. CDR1 and CDR2 (germline): MNHNS, SASEGT. V shed 6 bases and J shed 6 bases, with 11 bases lying between them. DNA of the CDR3: TGTGCCAGCAGATTCTCAGGGGCCGGGGAGCTGTTTTTT. Protein product: CASRFSGAGELFF.

The chain couples TRBV20-1 to TRBJ2-1; D may be TRBD2 (5 bases). Germline CDR1 reads DFQATT; CDR2 reads SNEGSKA (reference sequence). V was pared by 0 bases and J by 4 bases, with 16 bases between. This CDR3 spans 16 amino acids. The CDR3 spells CSARDPARTPYNEQFF. The CDR3 bases are TGCAGTGCTAGAGATCCGGCCAGGACTCCGTACAATGAGCAGTTCTTC.

This clonotype was observed a single time. V is TRBV15 and J is TRBJ2-7; D possibly uses TRBD1 or TRBD2 (7 bases each). This CDR3 comprises 13 residues. CDR1 and CDR2 from the germline V gene are LNHNV and YYDKDF (reference sequence). Trimming removed 5 bases from V and 4 bases from J, with 12 bases in between. CDR3 DNA: TGTGCCACCAGCCCAGGGGGGGAATACGAGCAGTACTTC. This sequence encodes CATSPGGEYEQYF.

The chain has TRBV29-1 and TRBJ2-2, with 9 bases that match TRBD1. V trimming: 5 bases; J trimming: 5 bases; junction bases outside the gene matches: 6. The CDR3 is made up of 14 amino acids. Germline CDR1 SQVTM, CDR2 ANQGSEA. The CDR3 region has the DNA TGCAGCGTTAAGGGACAGGGTCCGACCGGGGAGCTGTTTTTT. It codes for CSVKGQGPTGELFF.

V gene TRBV20-1 combines with J gene TRBJ1-5; 7 nucleotides agree with TRBD1. This CDR3 has 14 residues. Germline CDR1 is DFQATT and CDR2 is SNEGSKA (reference sequence). V shed 5 bases and J 2 bases; nucleotides not matched to a gene: 6. This CDR3 reads CSAVRTGRNQPQHF. For the CDR3, the DNA is TGCAGTGCTGTTCGGACAGGACGCAATCAGCCCCAGCATTTT.

The gene calls are TRBV25-1 and TRBJ2-7, with 7 bases matching TRBD1. J was trimmed by 7 bases and V by 6 bases; bases with no gene match: 15. The V gene's germline CDR1 is MGHDK and CDR2 SYGVNS. The CDR3 totals 15 residues. For the CDR3, the DNA is TGTGCCAGCAGCGCCGGCACAGGGGCACAGGGGGAGCAGTACTTC. Encoded protein: CASSAGTGAQGEQYF.

The gene calls are TRBV30 and TRBJ2-3; weak D call: TRBD2 (6 bases). CDR1 and CDR2 from the germline V gene are GTSNPN and SVGIG (reference sequence). Trimming stripped 2 bases from V and 2 bases from J, with 14 bases between. CDR3 length: 15 amino acids. The CDR3 loop is CAWSLSGFPTDTQYF. The CDR3 bases are TGTGCCTGGAGTCTAAGCGGGTTCCCCACAGATACGCAGTATTTT.

The chain uses TRBV12-3 or TRBV12-4 and TRBJ1-1; a weak D match, TRBD1 (5 bases). V lost 4 bases, J lost 5 bases, and 17 bases lay in between. CDR3 length equals 15 residues. The CDR3 is CASSSGAGRRTEAFF. CDR3 bases: TGTGCCAGCAGTTCTGGGGCAGGGAGACGGACTGAAGCTTTCTTT.

V is TRBV28 and J is TRBJ2-7; 9 nucleotides match TRBD1. The V and J ends lost 4 bases and 0 bases, in that order; junction bases with no gene match: 10. The CDR3 consists of 17 residues. From germline, CDR1 is MDHEN and CDR2 SYDVKM. The CDR3, as DNA: TGTGCCAGCAGTTCAAACAGGGGGCCCGGGCACTCCTACGAGCAGTACTTC. It yields the protein CASSSNRGPGHSYEQYF.